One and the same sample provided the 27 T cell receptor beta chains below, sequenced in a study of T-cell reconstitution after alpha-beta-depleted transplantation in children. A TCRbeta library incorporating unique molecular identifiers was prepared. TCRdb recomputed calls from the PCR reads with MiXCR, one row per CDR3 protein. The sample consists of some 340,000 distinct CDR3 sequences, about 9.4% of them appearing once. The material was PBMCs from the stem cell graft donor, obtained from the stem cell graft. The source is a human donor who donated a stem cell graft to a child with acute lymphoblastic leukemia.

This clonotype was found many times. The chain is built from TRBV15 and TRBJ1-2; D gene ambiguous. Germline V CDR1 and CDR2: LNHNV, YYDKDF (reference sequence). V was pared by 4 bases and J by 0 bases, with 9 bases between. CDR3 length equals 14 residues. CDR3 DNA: TGTGCCACCAGCACCATCCGGGCTAACTATGGCTACACCTTC. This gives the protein CATSTIRANYGYTF. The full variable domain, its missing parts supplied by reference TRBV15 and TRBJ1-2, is DAMVIQNPRYQVTQFGKPVTLSCSQTLNHNVMYWYQQKSSQAPKLLFHYYDKDFNNEADTPDNFQSRRPNTSFCFLDIRSPGLGDTAMYLCATSTIRANYGYTFGSGTRLTVV.

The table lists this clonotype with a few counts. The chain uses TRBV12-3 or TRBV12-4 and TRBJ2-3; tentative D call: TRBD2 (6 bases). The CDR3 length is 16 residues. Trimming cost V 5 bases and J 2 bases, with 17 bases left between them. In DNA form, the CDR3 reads TGTGCCAGCAGTAGCCGGGACTCAGACCCCACAGATACGCAGTATTTT. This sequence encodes CASSSRDSDPTDTQYF.

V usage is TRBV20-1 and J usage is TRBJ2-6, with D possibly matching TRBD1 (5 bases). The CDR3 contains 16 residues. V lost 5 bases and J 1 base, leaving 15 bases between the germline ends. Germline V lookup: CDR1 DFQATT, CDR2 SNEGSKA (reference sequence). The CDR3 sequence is CSAFPGQGSGANVLTF. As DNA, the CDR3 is TGCAGTGCTTTCCCCGGGCAGGGTTCTGGGGCCAACGTCCTGACTTTC.

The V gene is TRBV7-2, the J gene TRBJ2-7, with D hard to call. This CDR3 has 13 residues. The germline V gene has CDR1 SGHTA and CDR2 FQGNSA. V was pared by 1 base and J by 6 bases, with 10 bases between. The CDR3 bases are TGTGCCAGCAGCTTAGAGATTTCGTCCGAGCAGTACTTC. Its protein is CASSLEISSEQYF.

This CDR3 reads CSVEDQSGLGYEQYF. The CDR3 DNA reads TGCAGCGTTGAAGATCAATCGGGACTTGGCTACGAGCAGTACTTC. The gene calls are TRBV29-1 and TRBJ2-7, with D possibly being TRBD2 (6 bases). The CDR3 spans 15 residues. Trimming took off 0 bases at V and 3 bases at J, with 15 bases between the two ends. Germline loops: CDR1 SQVTM, CDR2 ANQGSEA.

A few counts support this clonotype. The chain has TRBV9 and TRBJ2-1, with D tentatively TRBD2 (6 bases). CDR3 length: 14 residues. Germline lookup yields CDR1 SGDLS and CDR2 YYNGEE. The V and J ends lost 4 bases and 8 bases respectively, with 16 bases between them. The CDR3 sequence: CASSPRTGVDEQFF. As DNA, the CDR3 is TGTGCCAGCAGCCCCCGGACGGGAGTGGATGAGCAGTTCTTC.

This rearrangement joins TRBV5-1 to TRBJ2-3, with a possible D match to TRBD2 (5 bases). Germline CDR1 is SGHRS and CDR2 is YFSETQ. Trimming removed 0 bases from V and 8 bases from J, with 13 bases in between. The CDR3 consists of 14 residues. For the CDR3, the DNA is TGCGCCAGCAGCTTGGGGCTAGCTGACGGTACGCAGTATTTT. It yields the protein CASSLGLADGTQYF. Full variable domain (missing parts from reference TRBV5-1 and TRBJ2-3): KAGVTQTPRYLIKTRGQQVTLSCSPISGHRSVSWYQQTPGQGLQFLFEYFSETQRNKGNFPGRFSGRQFSNSRSEMNVSTLELGDSALYLCASSLGLADGTQYFGPGTRLTVL.

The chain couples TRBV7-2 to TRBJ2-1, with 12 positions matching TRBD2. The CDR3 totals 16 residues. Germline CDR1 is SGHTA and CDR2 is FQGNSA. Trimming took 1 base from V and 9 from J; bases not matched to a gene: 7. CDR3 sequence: CASSLGLAGGEGEQFF. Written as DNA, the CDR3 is TGTGCCAGCAGCTTAGGGCTAGCGGGAGGGGAGGGTGAGCAGTTCTTC.

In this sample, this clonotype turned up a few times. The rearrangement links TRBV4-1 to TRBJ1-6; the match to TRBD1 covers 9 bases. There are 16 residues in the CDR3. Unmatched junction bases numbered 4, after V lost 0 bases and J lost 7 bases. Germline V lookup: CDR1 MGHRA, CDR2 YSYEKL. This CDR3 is CASSQDGTGRNSPLHF. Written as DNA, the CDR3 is TGCGCCAGCAGCCAAGACGGGACAGGGAGAAATTCACCCCTCCACTTT.

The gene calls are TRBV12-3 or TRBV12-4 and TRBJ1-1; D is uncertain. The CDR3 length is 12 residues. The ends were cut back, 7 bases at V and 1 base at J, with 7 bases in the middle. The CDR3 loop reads CASTGGNTEAFF. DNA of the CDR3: TGTGCCAGCACTGGAGGGAACACTGAAGCTTTCTTT.

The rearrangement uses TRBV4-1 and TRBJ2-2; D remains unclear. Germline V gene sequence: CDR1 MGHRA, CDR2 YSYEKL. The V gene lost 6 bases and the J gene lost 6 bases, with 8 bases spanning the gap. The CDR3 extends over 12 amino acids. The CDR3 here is CASRGYAGELFF. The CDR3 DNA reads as TGCGCCAGCAGGGGGTATGCCGGGGAGCTGTTTTTT.

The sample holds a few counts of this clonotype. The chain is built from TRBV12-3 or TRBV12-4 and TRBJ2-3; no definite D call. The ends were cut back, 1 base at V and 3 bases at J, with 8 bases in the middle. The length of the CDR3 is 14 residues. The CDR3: CASSLVVGTDTQYF. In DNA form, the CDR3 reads TGTGCCAGCAGTTTAGTAGTGGGAACAGATACGCAGTATTTT.

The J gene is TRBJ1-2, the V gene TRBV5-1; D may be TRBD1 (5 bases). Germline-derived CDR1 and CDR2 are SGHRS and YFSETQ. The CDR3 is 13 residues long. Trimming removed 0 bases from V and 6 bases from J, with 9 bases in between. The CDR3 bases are TGCGCCAGCAGCTTGGACCAAGGGGATGGCTACACCTTC. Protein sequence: CASSLDQGDGYTF.

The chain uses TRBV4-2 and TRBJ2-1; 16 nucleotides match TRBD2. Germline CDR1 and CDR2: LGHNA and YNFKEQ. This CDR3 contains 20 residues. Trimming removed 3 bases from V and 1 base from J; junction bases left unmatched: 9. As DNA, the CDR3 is TGTGCCAGCAGCCACCCAGGGACTAGCGGGAGGGAGGGATCCTACAATGAGCAGTTCTTC. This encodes CASSHPGTSGREGSYNEQFF.

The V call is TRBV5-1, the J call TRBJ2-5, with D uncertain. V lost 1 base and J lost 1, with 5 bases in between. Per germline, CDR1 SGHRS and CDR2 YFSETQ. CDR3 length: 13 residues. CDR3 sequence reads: CASSLTPQETQYF. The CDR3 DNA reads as TGCGCCAGCAGCTTGACCCCCCAAGAGACCCAGTACTTC. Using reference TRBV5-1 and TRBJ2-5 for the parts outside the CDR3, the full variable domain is KAGVTQTPRYLIKTRGQQVTLSCSPISGHRSVSWYQQTPGQGLQFLFEYFSETQRNKGNFPGRFSGRQFSNSRSEMNVSTLELGDSALYLCASSLTPQETQYFGPGTRLLVL.

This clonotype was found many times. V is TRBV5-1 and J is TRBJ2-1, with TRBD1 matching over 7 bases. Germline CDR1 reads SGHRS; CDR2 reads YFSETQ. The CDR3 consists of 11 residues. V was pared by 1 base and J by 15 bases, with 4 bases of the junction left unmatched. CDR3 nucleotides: TGCGCCAGCAGCTTGAAGGACAGGTGGTTCTTC. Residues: CASSLKDRWFF.

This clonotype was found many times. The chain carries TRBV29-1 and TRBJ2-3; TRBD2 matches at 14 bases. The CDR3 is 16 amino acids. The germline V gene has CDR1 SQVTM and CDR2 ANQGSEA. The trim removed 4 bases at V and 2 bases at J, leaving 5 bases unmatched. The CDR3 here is CSVVGLAGGHTDTQYF. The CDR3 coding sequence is TGCAGCGTTGTAGGACTAGCGGGAGGACACACAGATACGCAGTATTTT.

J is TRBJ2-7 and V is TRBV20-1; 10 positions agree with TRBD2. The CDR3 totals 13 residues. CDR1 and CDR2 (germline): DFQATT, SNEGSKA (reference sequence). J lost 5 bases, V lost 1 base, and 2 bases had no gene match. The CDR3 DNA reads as TGCAGTGCTAGAGCACTAGCGGGAAACGAGCAGTACTTC. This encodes CSARALAGNEQYF.

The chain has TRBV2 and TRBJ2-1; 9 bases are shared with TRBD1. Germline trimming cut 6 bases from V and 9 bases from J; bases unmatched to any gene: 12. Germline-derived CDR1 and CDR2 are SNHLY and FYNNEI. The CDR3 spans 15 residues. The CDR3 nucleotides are TGTGCCAGCAGGCGCACGGAAACAGGGGGCAGTGAGCAGTTCTTC. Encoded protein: CASRRTETGGSEQFF.

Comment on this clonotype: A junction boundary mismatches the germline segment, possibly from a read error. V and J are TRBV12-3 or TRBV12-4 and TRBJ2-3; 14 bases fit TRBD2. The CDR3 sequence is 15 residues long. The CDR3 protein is CASRTSGRVGDPQYF. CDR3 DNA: TGTGCCAGCAGGACTAGCGGGAGGGTAGGAGATCCGCAGTATTTT.

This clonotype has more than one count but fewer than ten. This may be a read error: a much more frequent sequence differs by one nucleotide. The CDR3 bases are TGCGCCAGCAGCCAATGGACAGGGACCTACGAGCAGTACTTC. Protein: CASSQWTGTYEQYF. This chain links TRBV5-1 with TRBJ2-7; 8 bases agree with TRBD1. Per germline, CDR1 SGHRS and CDR2 YFSETQ. This CDR3 has 14 amino acids. The ends lost 4 bases at V and 2 bases at J; junction bases unmatched: 5.

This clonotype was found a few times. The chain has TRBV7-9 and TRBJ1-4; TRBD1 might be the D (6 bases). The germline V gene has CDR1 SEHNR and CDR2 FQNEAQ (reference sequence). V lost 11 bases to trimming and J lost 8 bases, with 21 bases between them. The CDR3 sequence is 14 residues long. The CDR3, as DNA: TGTGCCCTCAAGTTATCAGGGGTGGAGGAAAAACTGTTTTTT. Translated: CALKLSGVEEKLFF. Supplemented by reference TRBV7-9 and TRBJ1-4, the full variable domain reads DTGVSQNPRHKITKRGQNVTFRCDPISEHNRLYWYRQTLGQGPEFLTYFQNEAQLEKSRLLSDRFSAERPKGSFSTLEIQRTEQGDSAMYLCALKLSGVEEKLFFGSGTQLSVL.

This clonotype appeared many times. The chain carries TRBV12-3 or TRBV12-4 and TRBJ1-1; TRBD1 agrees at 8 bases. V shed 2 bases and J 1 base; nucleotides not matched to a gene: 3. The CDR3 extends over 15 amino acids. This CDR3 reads CASSLQGATNTEAFF. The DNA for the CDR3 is TGTGCCAGCAGTTTACAGGGGGCGACGAACACTGAAGCTTTCTTT.

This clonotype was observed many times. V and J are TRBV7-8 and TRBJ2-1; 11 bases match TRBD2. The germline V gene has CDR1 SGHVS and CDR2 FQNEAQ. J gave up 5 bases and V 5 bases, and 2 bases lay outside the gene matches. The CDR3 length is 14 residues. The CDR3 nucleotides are TGTGCCAGCAGCCCACTAGCGGGAGACAATGAGCAGTTCTTC. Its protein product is CASSPLAGDNEQFF. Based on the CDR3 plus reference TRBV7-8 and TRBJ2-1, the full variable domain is GAGVSQSPRYKVAKRGQDVALRCDPISGHVSLFWYQQALGQGPEFLTYFQNEAQLDKSGLPSDRFFAERPEGSVSTLKIQRTQQEDSAVYLCASSPLAGDNEQFFGPGTRLTVL.

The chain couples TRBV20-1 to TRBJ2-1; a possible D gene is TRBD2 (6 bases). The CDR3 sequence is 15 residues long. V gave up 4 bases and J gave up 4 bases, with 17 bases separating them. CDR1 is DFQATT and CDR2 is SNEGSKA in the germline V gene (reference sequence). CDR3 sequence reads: CSATRPGLGYNEQFF. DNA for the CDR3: TGCAGTGCTACTCGACCGGGACTGGGATACAATGAGCAGTTCTTC.

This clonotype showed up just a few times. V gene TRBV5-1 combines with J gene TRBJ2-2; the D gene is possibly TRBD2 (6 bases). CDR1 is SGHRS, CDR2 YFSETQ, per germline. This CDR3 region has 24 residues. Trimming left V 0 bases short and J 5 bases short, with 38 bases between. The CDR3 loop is CASSLARDQTESSGPGLGTGELFF. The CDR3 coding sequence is TGCGCCAGCAGCTTGGCCAGGGATCAAACGGAGAGTAGCGGTCCGGGGCTCGGAACCGGGGAGCTGTTTTTT. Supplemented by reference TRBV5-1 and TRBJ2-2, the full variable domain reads KAGVTQTPRYLIKTRGQQVTLSCSPISGHRSVSWYQQTPGQGLQFLFEYFSETQRNKGNFPGRFSGRQFSNSRSEMNVSTLELGDSALYLCASSLARDQTESSGPGLGTGELFFGEGSRLTVL.

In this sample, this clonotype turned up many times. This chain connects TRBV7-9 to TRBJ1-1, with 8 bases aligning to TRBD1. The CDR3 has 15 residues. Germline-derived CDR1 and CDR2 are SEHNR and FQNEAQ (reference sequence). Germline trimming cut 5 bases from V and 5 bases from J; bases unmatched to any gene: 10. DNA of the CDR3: TGTGCCAGCAGCCCCACAGGGGGGCTGAGAACTGAAGCTTTCTTT. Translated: CASSPTGGLRTEAFF.